A single sample gave rise to the 27 T cell receptor beta chains below, sequenced in a study of graft-versus-host responses after intestinal transplantation. TCRdb's copy holds only in-frame clones and misses some; the assay was immunoSEQ multiplex PCR. Of roughly 45,000 clones listed, roughly 95% are singletons. Sample: PBMCs, taken about 11 months after intestinal transplant. Receptor source: a human patient who received an intestinal transplant, so some T cells may come from the graft donor.

CDR3 protein: CATSRGSSRGEDTQYF. The CDR3 region has the DNA TGTGCCACCAGCAGAGGAAGCTCCAGGGGGGAAGATACGCAGTATTTT. This chain joins TRBV15 and TRBJ2-3; perhaps TRBD1 as D (7 bases). Trimming took off 1 base at V and 5 bases at J, with 16 bases between the two ends. The CDR3 is made up of 16 amino acids. CDR1 and CDR2 (germline): LNHNV, YYDKDF (reference sequence).

The CDR3: CASSLVSGSQHF. In nucleotides, the CDR3 is TGTGCCAGCAGCTTAGTATCCGGCTCCCAGCATTTT. The J gene is TRBJ1-5, the V gene TRBV7-6; D gene ambiguous. Germline loops: CDR1 SGHVS, CDR2 FNYEAQ. CDR3 length: 12 amino acids. V was trimmed by 1 base and J by 11 bases, leaving 9 bases between them.

This chain uses TRBV7-9 with TRBJ2-7, with 9 bases identical to TRBD2. CDR1 is SEHNR, CDR2 FQNEAQ, per germline (reference sequence). The V segment lost 1 base and the J segment 4 bases; nucleotides outside the gene matches: 8. This CDR3 contains 16 residues. CDR3 sequence (DNA): TGTGCCAGCAGCTTAGAGGGGCTAGCGGGGTTTTACGAGCAGTACTTC. Its protein product is CASSLEGLAGFYEQYF.

This chain connects TRBV5-6 to TRBJ2-7; 10 positions agree with TRBD1. This CDR3 is 15 amino acids long. Germline CDR1 and CDR2: SGHDT and YYEEEE. The V and J ends lost 7 bases and 2 bases, in that order; junction bases with no gene match: 9. CDR3 amino acids: CASHPMGTGAYEQYF. CDR3 bases: TGTGCCAGCCACCCTATGGGGACAGGGGCCTACGAGCAGTACTTC.

V is TRBV11-3 and J is TRBJ2-1, with 15 positions matching TRBD2. Germline CDR1 is SGHNT and CDR2 is YENEEA. The CDR3 totals 19 residues. J lost 4 bases, V lost 5 bases, and 12 bases had no gene match. This CDR3 reads CASSDGTSGRRISYNEQFF. The CDR3 DNA sequence: TGTGCCAGCAGCGACGGGACTAGCGGGAGGAGAATTTCGTACAATGAGCAGTTCTTC.

V and J are TRBV7-9 and TRBJ2-5; 9 positions match TRBD1. The germline V gene has CDR1 SEHNR and CDR2 FQNEAQ (reference sequence). The CDR3 runs 14 residues. The V gene end was trimmed by 4 bases and the J gene end by 5 bases; junction bases not matched to a gene: 5. CDR3 DNA: TGTGCCAGCAGCTCAAGACAGGGGGAGGAGACCCAGTACTTC. It is translated as CASSSRQGEETQYF.

The V gene is TRBV7-3, the J gene TRBJ2-5; 13 nucleotides match TRBD2. The CDR3 has 15 amino acids. J gave up 5 bases and V 5 bases, and 5 bases lay outside the gene matches. Looked up from germline, CDR1 is SGHTA and CDR2 is FQGTGA. The chain's CDR3 is CASSPGTSGVETQYF. CDR3 DNA sequence: TGTGCCAGCAGCCCGGGGACTAGCGGGGTTGAGACCCAGTACTTC.

This clone has just one count. The CDR3 sequence: CASRPRGIGYEQYF. The CDR3 DNA reads as TGTGCCAGCAGACCCAGGGGTATCGGCTACGAGCAGTACTTC. This rearrangement joins TRBV6-5 to TRBJ2-7; weak D call: TRBD1 (6 bases). Germline V gene lookup returns CDR1 MNHEY and CDR2 SVGAGI. V was pared by 6 bases and J by 3 bases, with 15 bases between. This CDR3 has 14 residues.

This sequence joins TRBV29-1 and TRBJ2-3; TRBD2 aligns across 10 bases. The V gene's germline CDR1 is SQVTM and CDR2 ANQGSEA. The CDR3 consists of 20 residues. Trimming cost V 3 bases and J 3 bases; bases outside gene matches: 21. The DNA of the CDR3 is TGCAGCGTTGACCGACCCGCTGACCTGGAGCTAGCGGGAGAGACAGATACGCAGTATTTT. Its protein product is CSVDRPADLELAGETDTQYF.

J is TRBJ1-6 and V is TRBV2, with a weak D call TRBD1 (5 bases). In germline, CDR1 is SNHLY, CDR2 FYNNEI. V lost 3 bases and J 8 bases, leaving 11 bases between the germline ends. This CDR3 is built from 14 residues. The CDR3 DNA follows: TGTGCCAGCAGTGAGGATAGGGGAGATTCACCCCTCCACTTT. It specifies CASSEDRGDSPLHF.

The chain recombines TRBV7-2 with TRBJ2-2; no definite D call. The V gene lost 2 bases and the J gene lost 9 bases, with 7 bases spanning the gap. This CDR3 contains 12 residues. In germline, CDR1 is SGHTA, CDR2 FQGNSA. The CDR3 loop reads CASSLRVRELFF. CDR3 DNA: TGTGCCAGCAGCTTACGGGTTAGGGAGCTGTTTTTT.

V usage is TRBV5-1 and J usage is TRBJ2-7, with TRBD1 matching 8 bases. J was trimmed by 7 bases and V by 4 bases; bases with no gene match: 13. The CDR3 length is 15 residues. Germline V gene lookup returns CDR1 SGHRS and CDR2 YFSETQ. CDR3: CASSPGTGLVGEQYF. The CDR3 nucleotides read TGCGCCAGCAGCCCGGGGACAGGCCTGGTGGGTGAGCAGTACTTC. The whole variable domain, filled in from reference TRBV5-1 and TRBJ2-7, reads KAGVTQTPRYLIKTRGQQVTLSCSPISGHRSVSWYQQTPGQGLQFLFEYFSETQRNKGNFPGRFSGRQFSNSRSEMNVSTLELGDSALYLCASSPGTGLVGEQYFGPGTRLTVT.

This chain links TRBV12-5 with TRBJ2-5; 12 bases are a match to TRBD1. Unmatched junction bases numbered 6, after V lost 5 bases and J lost 5 bases. The length of the CDR3 is 15 residues. The germline gives CDR1 LGHNT, CDR2 FRNRAP. The CDR3 loop reads CASGAGTGGRETQYF. Here the CDR3 DNA reads TGTGCTAGTGGTGCCGGGACAGGGGGCCGGGAGACCCAGTACTTC.

This rearrangement joins TRBV12-2 to TRBJ2-1; the table calls TRBD2, which could not be checked here. TRBV12-2 counts as a pseudogene. CDR3 length: 11 residues. CDR3 amino acids: CASRSRNEQFF. The CDR3 region has the DNA TGTGCAAGTCGCTCCCGGAATGAGCAGTTCTTC.

The gene calls are TRBV25-1 and TRBJ2-5, with 12 positions matching TRBD1. The V segment lost 6 bases and the J segment 5 bases; nucleotides outside the gene matches: 4. Germline V lookup: CDR1 MGHDK, CDR2 SYGVNS. The CDR3 extends over 14 amino acids. This CDR3 reads CASRGTGGGETQYF. The CDR3 nucleotides read TGTGCCAGCAGGGGGACAGGGGGCGGGGAGACCCAGTACTTC.

The chain carries TRBV6-6 and TRBJ2-5; no clear D. CDR1 and CDR2 from the germline V gene are MNHNY and SVGAGI (reference sequence). CDR3 length: 11 amino acids. Between the trimmed V and J ends, which lost 6 bases and 4 bases, there was a span of 6 bases. The CDR3 loop reads CASRGGETQYF. DNA of the CDR3: TGTGCCAGCAGGGGTGGAGAGACCCAGTACTTC.

The chain couples TRBV4-1 to TRBJ2-5, with TRBD2 matching 8 bases. Germline V gives CDR1 MGHRA, CDR2 YSYEKL. This CDR3 contains 16 residues. J lost 5 bases, V lost 3 bases, and 11 bases had no gene match. CDR3 nucleotide sequence: TGCGCCAGCAGCCATCCACCTGGGGGCGGGGGGGAGACCCAGTACTTC. Translation: CASSHPPGGGGETQYF.

The chain links TRBV2 to TRBJ2-1; a weak D match, TRBD2 (5 bases). CDR1 and CDR2 (germline): SNHLY, FYNNEI. V was trimmed by 4 bases and J by 8 bases, leaving 18 bases between them. The CDR3 totals 15 residues. CDR3 sequence (DNA): TGTGCCAGCAGTGGGTTGAGCGGAATGGAGGATGAGCAGTTCTTC. Protein sequence: CASSGLSGMEDEQFF.

CDR3 residues: CASSNHWTEDSYGYTF. DNA for the CDR3: TGTGCCAGCAGCAACCACTGGACAGAGGATAGCTATGGCTACACCTTC. The chain carries TRBV21-1 and TRBJ1-2; the D call in the table, TRBD1, was not verified against the DNA. TRBV21-1 is an annotated pseudogene. The CDR3 extends over 16 amino acids.

The CDR3 region has the DNA TGTGCCAGCCGGGGCTGGGACATTCAGTACTTC. Translation gives CASRGWDIQYF. The genes are TRBV2 and TRBJ2-4; D tentatively reads TRBD1 or TRBD2 (5 bases each). Trimming stripped 8 bases from V and 8 bases from J, with 10 bases between. The CDR3 runs 11 residues. CDR1 SNHLY and CDR2 FYNNEI come from the germline V gene.

The CDR3 spells CASSETAQETQYF. CDR3 in DNA: TGTGCCAGCAGCGAGACAGCCCAAGAGACCCAGTACTTC. This chain links TRBV27 with TRBJ2-5; D is perhaps TRBD1 (5 bases). The germline gives CDR1 MNHEY, CDR2 SMNVEV (reference sequence). CDR3 size: 13 residues. Trimming cost V 6 bases and J 1 base, with 9 bases left between them.

This chain uses TRBV6-1 with TRBJ2-3, with unresolved D. Germline V CDR1 and CDR2: MNHNS, SASEGT. The CDR3 has 14 residues. V lost 8 bases to trimming and J lost 3 bases, with 15 bases between them. DNA for the CDR3: TGTGCCAGCTGGGTGGCGGAGTTAACAGATACGCAGTATTTT. This sequence encodes CASWVAELTDTQYF.

The chain has TRBV7-9 and TRBJ2-5, with a tentative D call TRBD1 (6 bases). From germline, CDR1 is SEHNR and CDR2 FQNEAQ (reference sequence). V dropped 2 bases and J dropped 7 bases, with 17 bases sitting between them. This CDR3 region has 15 residues. The CDR3 region has the DNA TGTGCCAGCAGCTTAACCTCCAGGGGTCCGAGGACCCAGTACTTC. It encodes CASSLTSRGPRTQYF.

J is TRBJ2-3 and V is TRBV7-2; D ambiguous. V gave up 1 base and J gave up 3 bases, with 14 bases separating them. The CDR3 loop spans 16 amino acids. Germline V lookup: CDR1 SGHTA, CDR2 FQGNSA. As DNA, the CDR3 is TGTGCCAGCAGCTTAGTCGGTGGGGTTAGTACAGATACGCAGTATTTT. Amino acids: CASSLVGGVSTDTQYF.

The V and J genes are TRBV18 and TRBJ1-2; D remains ambiguous. Per germline, CDR1 KGHSH and CDR2 LQKENI. The CDR3 extends over 14 amino acids. V dropped 2 bases and J dropped 3 bases, with 10 bases sitting between them. Here the CDR3 reads CASSPYDQHYGYTF. The CDR3, as DNA: TGTGCCAGCTCACCATACGACCAACACTATGGCTACACCTTC. The entire variable domain, with the rest obtained from reference TRBV18 and TRBJ1-2, is as follows: NAGVMQNPRHLVRRRGQEARLRCSPMKGHSHVYWYRQLPEEGLKFMVYLQKENIIDESGMPKERFSAEFPKEGPSILRIQQVVRGDSAAYFCASSPYDQHYGYTFGSGTRLTVV.

The chain links TRBV6-4 to TRBJ2-1; D uncertain. Germline V lookup: CDR1 MRHNA, CDR2 SNTAGT. The length of the CDR3 is 15 residues. V was trimmed by 2 bases and J by 0 bases, leaving 8 bases between them. This CDR3 reads CASSDRMSSYNEQFF. Written as DNA, the CDR3 is TGTGCCAGCAGTGACAGGATGAGCTCCTACAATGAGCAGTTCTTC.

This chain uses TRBV19 with TRBJ1-2; TRBD1 agrees at 9 bases. The CDR3 loop spans 15 amino acids. J was trimmed by 6 bases and V by 3 bases; bases with no gene match: 8. Germline loops: CDR1 LNHDA, CDR2 SQIVND (reference sequence). The CDR3, as DNA: TGTGCCAGTAGTATCGTACAGGGGGCTGGCGATGGCTACACCTTC. This encodes CASSIVQGAGDGYTF.